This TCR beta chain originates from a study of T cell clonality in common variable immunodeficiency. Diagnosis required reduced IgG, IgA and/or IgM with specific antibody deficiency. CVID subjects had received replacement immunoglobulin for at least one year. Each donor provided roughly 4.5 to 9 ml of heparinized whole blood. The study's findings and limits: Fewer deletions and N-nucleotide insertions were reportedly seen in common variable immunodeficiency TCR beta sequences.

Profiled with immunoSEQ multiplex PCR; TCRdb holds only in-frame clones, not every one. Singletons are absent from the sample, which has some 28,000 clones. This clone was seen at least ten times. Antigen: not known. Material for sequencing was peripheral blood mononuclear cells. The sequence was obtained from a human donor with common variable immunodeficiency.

Partial CDR3 DNA: TGTGCCAGCAGCGTCGCCGGGACAGTCAATCAGCCC. Amino acid sequence: CASSVAGTVNQP. The CDR3, in full, reads CASSVAGTVNQPQHF. The gene calls are TRBV7-2 and TRBJ1-5, with 7 bases fitting TRBD1. From the germline J gene comes the end of the CDR3, since the read stops 3 residues before it. Germline V CDR1 and CDR2: SGHTA, FQGNSA. This CDR3 region has 15 residues. J was trimmed by 3 bases and V by 5 bases; bases with no gene match: 7.